This TCR beta chain was identified in a study of T cells in Graves' hyperthyroidism and ophthalmopathy. Study outcomes and limitations: Ophthalmopathy stood apart from stable hyperthyroidism in a 13 V-J model. In the blood, most expanded thyroid clonotypes above 0.001 appeared as well.

The CDR3 contains 13 residues. V gave up 8 bases and J gave up 3 bases, with 17 bases separating them. Germline V lookup: CDR1 SQVTM, CDR2 ANQGSEA. TCR beta CDR3 regions were amplified from RNA. RT-PCR in the first round (using the HTBI primer set) targeted the TCR CDR3. TCRdb used MiXCR to reprocess the multiplex PCR reads, holding one entry per CDR3 protein. The sample lists more than 40,000 distinct CDR3 sequences, about half occurring once. A remark on this clonotype: Its antigen is unidentified.

The authors deemed Graves' hyperthyroidism stable absent ophthalmopathy progression within 18 months. The patients, who ranged from 18 to 65 in age, presented with newly diagnosed hyperthyroidism lasting under 2 months. V usage is TRBV29-1 and J usage is TRBJ2-7, with unresolved D. Sequencing was carried out using peripheral blood or thyroid tissue (not recorded which). The TCR comes from a woman in her fifties or sixties with Graves' hyperthyroidism. The CDR3 loop reads CSITFDTVYEQYF. The DNA for the CDR3 is TGCAGCATTACGTTCGACACAGTCTACGAGCAGTACTTC.